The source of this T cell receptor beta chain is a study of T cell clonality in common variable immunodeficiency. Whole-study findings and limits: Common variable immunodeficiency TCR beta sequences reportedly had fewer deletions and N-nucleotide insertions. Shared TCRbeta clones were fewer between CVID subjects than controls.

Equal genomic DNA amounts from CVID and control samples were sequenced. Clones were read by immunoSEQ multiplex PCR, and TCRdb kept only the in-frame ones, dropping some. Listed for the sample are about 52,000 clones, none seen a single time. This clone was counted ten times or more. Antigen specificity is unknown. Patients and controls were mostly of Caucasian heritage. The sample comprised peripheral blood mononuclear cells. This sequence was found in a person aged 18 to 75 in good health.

The chain's CDR3 is CAWNQGLGTDTQYF. The CDR3 DNA, read in part, is TGTGCCTGGAATCAGGGCCTGGGCACAGATACG. The chain combines TRBV30 with TRBJ2-3; D might be TRBD1 (5 bases). The read stops 3 residues short of the end of the CDR3; the missing end is completed from the germline J gene. This CDR3 has 14 amino acids. The V end lost 4 bases, the J end lost 1 base, and 12 bases lay between the germline ends. In germline, CDR1 is GTSNPN, CDR2 SVGIG (reference sequence). Using reference TRBV30 and TRBJ2-3 for the parts outside the CDR3, the full variable domain is SQTIHQWPATLVQPVGSPLSLECTVEGTSNPNLYWYRQAAGRGLQLLFYSVGIGQISSEVPQNLSASRPQDRQFILSSKKLLLSDSGFYLCAWNQGLGTDTQYFGPGTRLTVL.